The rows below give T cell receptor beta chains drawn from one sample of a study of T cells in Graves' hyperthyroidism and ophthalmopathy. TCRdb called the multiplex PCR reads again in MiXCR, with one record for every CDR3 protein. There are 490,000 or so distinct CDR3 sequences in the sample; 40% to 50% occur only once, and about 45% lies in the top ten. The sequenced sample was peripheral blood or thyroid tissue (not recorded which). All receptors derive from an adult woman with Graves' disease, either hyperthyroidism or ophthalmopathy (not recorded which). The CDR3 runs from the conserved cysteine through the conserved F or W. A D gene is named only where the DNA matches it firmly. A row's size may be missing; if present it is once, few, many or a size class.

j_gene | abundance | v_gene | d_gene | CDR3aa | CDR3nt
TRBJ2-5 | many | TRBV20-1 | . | CSAKAGSLGWETQYF | TGCAGTGCTAAAGCGGGTTCCCTTGGGTGGGAGACCCAGTACTTC
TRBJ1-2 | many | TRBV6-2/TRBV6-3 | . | CASSYSGNYGYTF | TGTGCCAGCAGTTACAGTGGAAACTATGGCTACACCTTC
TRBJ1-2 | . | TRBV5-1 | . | CASKPGPGTPGYTF | TGCGCCAGCAAGCCGGGACCGGGAACTCCTGGCTACACCTTC
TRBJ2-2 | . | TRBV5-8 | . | CASSGWDTGELFF | TGTGCCAGCAGCGGGTGGGACACCGGGGAGCTGTTTTTT
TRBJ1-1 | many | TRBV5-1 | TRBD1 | CASSRDRGSEAFF | TGCGCCAGCAGCAGGGACAGGGGCTCTGAAGCTTTCTTT
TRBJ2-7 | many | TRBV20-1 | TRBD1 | CSVLRPGQSYEQYF | TGCAGTGTTCTAAGACCGGGACAGTCCTACGAGCAGTACTTC
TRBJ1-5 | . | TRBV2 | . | CASRADPFRNQPQHF | TGTGCCAGCAGAGCAGACCCCTTTCGCAATCAGCCCCAGCATTTT
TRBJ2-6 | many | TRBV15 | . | CATSRFQVLRSGANVLTF | TGTGCCACCAGCAGGTTCCAGGTCCTAAGGTCTGGGGCCAACGTCCTGACTTTC
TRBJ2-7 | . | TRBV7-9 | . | CASRVSAYEQYF | TGTGCCTCCCGGGTATCAGCCTACGAGCAGTACTTC
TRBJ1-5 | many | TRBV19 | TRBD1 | CASKGGRGEPYQPQHF | TGTGCCAGTAAAGGGGGCAGGGGGGAACCATATCAGCCCCAGCATTTT
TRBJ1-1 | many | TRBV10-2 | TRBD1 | CATHRQGTANTEAFF | TGCGCCACCCATCGACAGGGGACGGCGAACACTGAAGCTTTCTTT
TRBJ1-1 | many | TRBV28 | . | CASSLAGAEAFF | TGTGCCAGCAGTCTGGCCGGGGCTGAAGCTTTCTTT
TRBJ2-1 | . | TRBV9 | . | CATGGGAEQFF | TGTGCCACCGGTGGGGGGGCTGAGCAGTTCTTC
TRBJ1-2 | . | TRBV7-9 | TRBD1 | CASSHRDRGGYGYTF | TGTGCCAGCAGCCACCGGGACAGGGGAGGCTATGGCTACACCTTC
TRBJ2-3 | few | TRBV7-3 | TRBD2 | CASSTGAGGNTDTQYF | TGTGCCAGCAGCACTGGGGCGGGAGGTAACACAGATACGCAGTATTTT
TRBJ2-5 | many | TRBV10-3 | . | CAISDEGLLQETQYF | TGTGCCATCAGTGATGAAGGACTACTGCAAGAGACCCAGTACTTC
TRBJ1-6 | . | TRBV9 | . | CASSVDPSSPLHF | TGTGCCAGCAGCGTAGACCCGAGTTCACCCCTCCACTTT
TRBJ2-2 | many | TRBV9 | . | CASSVAARATTGELFF | TGTGCCAGCAGCGTAGCGGCTAGAGCGACCACCGGGGAGCTGTTTTTT
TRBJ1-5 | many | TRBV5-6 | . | CASSATGHGNQPQHF | TGTGCCAGCAGCGCGACAGGTCATGGCAATCAGCCCCAGCATTTT
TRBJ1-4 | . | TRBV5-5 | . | CASSLAAVGLGEKLFF | TGTGCCAGCAGCTTGGCGGCTGTGGGTCTGGGGGAAAAACTGTTTTTT
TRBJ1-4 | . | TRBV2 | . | CASSGTGSTNEKLFF | TGTGCCAGCAGTGGGACGGGGTCCACTAATGAAAAACTGTTTTTT
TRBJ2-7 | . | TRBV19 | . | CASSIGTRSSYEQYF | TGTGCCAGTAGTATCGGCACAAGGAGCTCCTACGAGCAGTACTTC
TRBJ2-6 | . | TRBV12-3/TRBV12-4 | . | CASSSDSARANVLTF | TGTGCCAGCAGTTCGGATTCCGCTAGGGCCAACGTCCTGACTTTC
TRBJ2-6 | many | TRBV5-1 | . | CASSSQGSGANVLTF | TGCGCCAGCAGCTCTCAGGGGTCTGGGGCCAACGTCCTGACTTTC
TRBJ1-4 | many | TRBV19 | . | CASSQLGSANEKLFF | TGTGCCAGTAGTCAACTAGGGTCGGCTAATGAAAAACTGTTTTTT
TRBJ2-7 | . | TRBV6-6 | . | CASSYVGRSYEQYF | TGTGCCAGCAGTTACGTAGGCAGATCCTACGAGCAGTACTTC
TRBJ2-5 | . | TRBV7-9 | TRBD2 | CASSSAGTTKSTQYF | TGTGCCAGCAGCTCGGCCGGGACTACCAAGTCGACCCAGTACTTC
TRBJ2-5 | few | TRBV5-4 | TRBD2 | CAIISGAQETQYF | TGTGCCATTATTAGCGGGGCCCAAGAGACCCAGTACTTC
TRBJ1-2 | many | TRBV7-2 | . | CASSPDWEATGYTF | TGTGCCAGCAGCCCGGACTGGGAGGCAACTGGCTACACCTTC
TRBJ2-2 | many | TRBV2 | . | CASYSRGELFF | TGTGCCAGCTATAGTCGCGGGGAGCTGTTTTTT
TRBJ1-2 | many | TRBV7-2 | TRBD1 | CASSGDRVYGYTF | TGTGCCAGCAGCGGCGACAGGGTCTATGGCTACACCTTC
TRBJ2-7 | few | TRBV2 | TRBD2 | CASSQMGLAYYEQYF | TGTGCCAGCAGCCAAATGGGACTAGCATACTACGAGCAGTACTTC
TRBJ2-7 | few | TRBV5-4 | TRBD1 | CASQLTGDYEQYF | TGTGCCAGCCAACTGACAGGGGACTACGAGCAGTACTTC
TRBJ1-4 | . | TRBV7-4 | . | CASSSRRAGSEKLFF | TGTGCCAGCAGCTCAAGACGGGCAGGGTCGGAAAAACTGTTTTTT
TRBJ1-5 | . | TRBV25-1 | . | CASSATAGGSSSGNQPQHF | TGTGCCAGCAGTGCTACGGCGGGGGGCAGCAGTTCGGGCAATCAGCCCCAGCATTTT
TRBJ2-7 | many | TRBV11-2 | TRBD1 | CASGQGAPEQYF | TGTGCCAGCGGTCAGGGGGCGCCCGAGCAGTACTTC
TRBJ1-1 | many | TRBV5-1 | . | CASSFSARRNTEAFF | TGCGCCAGCAGCTTCTCCGCCAGACGGAACACTGAAGCTTTCTTT
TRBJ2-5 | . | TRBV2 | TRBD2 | CASSDLGLAGQETQYF | TGTGCCAGCAGTGACCTGGGACTAGCGGGACAAGAGACCCAGTACTTC
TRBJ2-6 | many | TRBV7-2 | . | CASSLSASAESGANVLTF | TGTGCCAGCAGCTTATCTGCTAGCGCTGAATCTGGGGCCAACGTCCTGACTTTC
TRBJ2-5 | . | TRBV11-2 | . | CASSLEFAETQYF | TGTGCCAGCAGCTTAGAGTTTGCGGAGACCCAGTACTTC
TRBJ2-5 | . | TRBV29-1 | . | CSASSGGGEETQYF | TGCAGCGCCAGCAGCGGAGGGGGAGAAGAGACCCAGTACTTC
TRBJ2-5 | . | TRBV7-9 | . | CAISEFPGETQCF | TGTGCCATCAGTGAGTTTCCCGGTGAGACCCAGTGCTTC
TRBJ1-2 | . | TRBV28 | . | CASSTVGEGNYGYTF | TGTGCCAGCAGTACCGTAGGTGAGGGAAACTATGGCTACACCTTC
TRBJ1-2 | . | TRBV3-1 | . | CASSQGRRYGYTF | TGTGCCAGCAGCCAAGGTCGGAGGTATGGCTACACCTTC
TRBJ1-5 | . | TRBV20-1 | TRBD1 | CSARTGSNNQPQHF | TGCAGTGCTAGGACAGGGTCTAACAATCAGCCCCAGCATTTT